This T cell receptor (beta chain) was documented in a study of cytomegalovirus exposure and HLA in healthy donors (TCRdb year 2017). Concerning the study at large: An earlier analysis of some 550 of the donors reported 250 to 350 Gb of sequence data and roughly 100 million unique TCR beta sequences from 150 million to 200 million T cells. Roughly 300 gigabases of sequencing data and 78 million or so unique TCR sequences were included in an early release covering about 620 HLA-typed donors. Of the roughly 400 genotyped donors, about 80% fell in the genetic ancestry cluster associated with self-reported Caucasian donors. The aim of the study was to test whether cataloging public T cell receptors could identify signatures of past pathogen exposure. Using immunosequencing, the study profiled T cell repertoires from around 670 subjects and related those repertoires to cytomegalovirus serostatus. In addition to the first cohort of approximately 670 subjects, a separate validation cohort of 130 or so different subjects was used. The study combined high-throughput TCR immunosequencing, statistical association of individual TCRs with disease status, and machine learning to predict cytomegalovirus infection status. A later analysis re-examined previously published TCR beta repertoires from around 670 donors and added high-resolution HLA genotyping to investigate patterns of TCR occurrence. Rather than using new phenotypic data, the later analysis identified candidate immune exposures from TCR beta sequences and from how often those sequences occurred across donors. An earlier analysis of 587 of the donors used high-throughput TCR beta sequencing to judge whether each TCR beta V gene segment behaved as functional or pseudogenic. Donor age, sex, ethnicity and CMV serostatus were compiled together with the repertoire data. A later genetic analysis used genome-wide SNP genotypes for about three fifths of the 666 donors, treating that subset as a discovery cohort. Every repertoire in the discovery cohort had been generated on one and the same sequencing platform. HLA typing covered class I and class II loci at four-digit resolution. Typing coverage differed by locus: A, B, C, DRB1 and DQB1 were typed in roughly 629-630 donors, DQA1 in roughly 500, DPA1 in 600 to 610, and DPB1 in just under 490. About 5 DR-DQ haplotypes were handled as single units for association and clustering, since linkage in the cohort was strong. Among some 410 genotyped donors of the cohort, an average of around 240,000 unique TCR beta nucleotide sequences were sequenced per donor, roughly a sixth of them non-productive. Study-level results and caveats: According to the authors, the approach could potentially be generalized to other disease states and immunological phenotypes. Sequencing depth was assumed to be roughly uniform across donors in the presence/absence analyses, though that assumption may not hold. Because the 87-base-pair reads could not distinguish some IMGT-functional V segments, including TRBV6-2 and TRBV6-3, those segments were excluded. When HLA alleles, especially DR and DQ, strongly co-occurred, TCR associations were difficult to assign to individual alleles. The only immune exposure information available for the cohort was CMV serostatus. In an earlier analysis of around 500 of the donors, most TCR beta V segments appeared in productive rearrangements about 87% or about 30% of the time, broadly matching IMGT annotations. In a later analysis, HLA-associated TCR beta chains showed more clonal expansion and lower generation probabilities than non-associated chains that were equally common. Across donors, most TCR sequences were observed very rarely, whereas some public TCRs were present in many individuals. In the study, some 160 TCR beta chains were listed as associated with cytomegalovirus. The sequencing pipeline was judged likely to have produced a cluster of highly shared sequence variants as a technical artifact. Linkage disequilibrium might explain the correlated functional status among segregating V segments, but an unknown experimental factor could not be excluded. In a later analysis, several top co-occurrence clusters were reported to appear linked to parvovirus B19, influenza, CMV and Epstein-Barr virus. Only TCR beta chains were sequenced in this cohort, and the absence of alpha or paired-chain data limited detectable features. In a later genetic analysis, a missense DCLRE1C variant was associated with V-gene and J-gene trimming of TCR beta chains, and the association was replicated in an independent cohort. According to a later analysis, most CMV-associated TCR beta chains appeared to be HLA-restricted, and the HLA associations seemed to be driven largely by CMV exposure. In a later analysis, about 16,000 TCR beta sequences were associated with specific HLA alleles at a false discovery rate of 0.05. Three of the identified cytomegalovirus-associated TCR beta chains were confirmed in vitro to be specific for cytomegalovirus antigens. Because some donors lacked HLA typing at each locus, the association tests relied only on the typed subset. A further reported finding was that TCR beta sequences accurately predicted the HLA-A and HLA-B alleles for most subjects in the first cohort. In a later genetic analysis, fewer N-insertions in productive TCRs were reported among donors in an Asian-associated ancestry cluster than the roughly 700-donor mean. In both the original and validation cohorts, the classifier was reported to diagnose cytomegalovirus status with high specificity and sensitivity. In a later analysis, TCR association rates were found to vary across HLA loci, with the most associated TCRs seen for DRB1 alleles and the fewest for HLA-C alleles. Because counts were too low, under 20 rarely observed V segments, including chromosome 9 orphons, were left out of the earlier analysis of approximately 580 of the donors.

The cohort consisted of 666 healthy bone marrow donors. At the time of sampling, every cohort member was nominally healthy, though immune exposures that went unrecorded were likely present. The donor was CMV seronegative and was included in the group of under 450 seronegative cohort members. Every donor gave a peripheral blood sample, and the peripheral blood mononuclear cells from that sample were used for TCR beta sequencing. Genomic DNA was extracted from the blood cell samples with the Qiagen DNeasy Blood Extraction Kit. Regarding this clone: What this receptor recognizes is not known. Base quality data are lacking; no much larger clone is found one base away.

Receptors were amplified or captured by the immunoSEQ multiplex PCR assay. For the multiplex PCR, a mixture combining 60 forward primers for TCR Vbeta segments and 13 reverse primers for TCR Jbeta segments was used. The CDR3 region of rearranged TCR beta genes was amplified from genomic DNA with a multiplex PCR assay. The Illumina HiSeq System was used to sequence the amplified TCR beta libraries as 87-base-pair reads. The paper's data handling went like this. Across the 670 or so repertoires, a later analysis counted approximately 83 million unique TCR beta chains, some 11 million of which were shared by at least two donors. Raw reads were error-corrected and collapsed into unique sequences by a nearest-neighbor algorithm in which closely related sequences were merged to remove PCR and sequencing errors. V, D and J gene segments were assigned by aligning CDR3 sequences to IMGT reference sequences. For a sequence to be retained, a match of at least six nucleotides was required to both a V gene segment and a J gene segment. Rearrangements were classified as productive when the CDR3 lacked stop codons and remained in frame with V and J, and all other rearrangements were classified as non-productive. Following IMGT convention, CDR3 was defined as the stretch from the second conserved V-encoded cysteine to the conserved J-encoded phenylalanine. The earlier analysis of about 590 of the donors excluded sequences that lacked an unambiguous match to a single V gene segment. An earlier analysis of a few hundred of the donors called V segments functional above 56.7% productive rearrangements and segregating when the between-donor standard deviation exceeded 5%. A statistical classification framework was built for diagnosing cytomegalovirus status from the catalog of TCR beta chain sequences. In a later analysis, TCR nucleotide sequences were compared against IMGT/GENE-DB human TR gene sequences so that V and J genes could be assigned. Using the TCRdist pipeline, a later analysis assigned CDR3 sequences along with most-parsimonious VDJ recombination scenarios. In a later analysis, each TCR beta chain was defined by its CDR3 amino acid sequence together with its V-gene family, and reads lacking a unique V-gene family were excluded. As a way to deal with suspected cross-contamination and a sequencing artifact, a later analysis dropped roughly 620 nucleotide sequences that were highly shared and had low generation probability. A later analysis calculated a clonal expansion index for each public chain from normalized within-repertoire ranks of inferred template counts. Generation probabilities in a later analysis came from a VDJ recombination model fitted to out-of-frame rearrangements, and those results were checked against IGoR. Hypergeometric tests were used in a later analysis to score TCR-TCR, TCR-HLA and TCR-CMV co-occurrence, with a repertoire-size bias correction applied to the TCR pairs. In a later analysis, false discovery rates were estimated by permuting HLA or CMV assignments 20 times. In a later analysis, co-occurring TCRs were grouped with DBSCAN, and TCRdist sequence similarity was added when clustering was performed within HLA-allele-positive subsets. Co-occurrence clustering excluded repertoires with fewer than 30,000 or more than 120,000 public chains, plus five with anomalous nucleotide sharing. TCRdb stores this immuneACCESS table with in-frame sequences only. Part of the clones is absent; in the studies checked, under half of the shortfall reflects unresolved V genes, and no reason is known for the rest. V and J calls plus clone size are reproduced from that table; the DNA served to infer D and trimming. The sample table lists about 90,000 clones, approximately 70% of them with a count of one. Together, the top ten hold 2% to 2.5% of the sample.

CDR1 is given as MNHNY and CDR2 as SVGAGI, both from the germline V gene (reference sequence). The junction carries 15 bases between V and J, which are trimmed by 3 bases and 6 bases respectively. Counted from cysteine to phenylalanine, this CDR3 has 15 amino acids. Just the 45-base CDR3 DNA is kept, in frame starting at base 1. Sequencing used PBMCs. The receptor's source is a man aged 25 to 40 in good health and CMV-seronegative. The receptor chain draws on TRBV6-6 and TRBJ1-5, with TRBD1 perhaps the D gene, on 5 matching bases. The nucleotides read TGTGCCAGCAGTTATGCCCTTCAGGGATCTCAGCCCCAGCATTTT. It specifies CASSYALQGSQPQHF.